This T cell receptor (beta chain) stems from a study of human T cells and chemical hapten exposure. The study, taken as a whole, reports: Alopecia in the donors means their immune response may deviate from healthy people's. PT1 expanded TCR numbers rose with patch test score.

The time point denotes: patch test 3, about 24 weeks after DPC sensitization. As to treatment: therapeutic diphenylcyclopropenone sensitization with weekly scalp DPC. The template was total RNA from unfractionated whole blood. This clonotype was picked up a small number of times. The antigen is not known. TCRdb ran MiXCR on the RACE reads and lists one entry per CDR3 protein. This repertoire shows 82,000 or so distinct CDR3 sequences, around 13% found once; its top ten account for roughly 6%. The clonotype comes from a woman aged 50 to 65 with alopecia areata. Some clones in this sample may be carry-over from other donors' samples. Specimen: whole blood, collected in connection with sensitization to the hapten diphenylcyclopropenone (DPC).

CDR3 nucleotides: TGTGCCAGCAGCCAGACTAGCGGGAGTTTCGAGCAGTTCTTC. This encodes CASSQTSGSFEQFF. The chain has TRBV11-2 and TRBJ2-1; 12 bases are shared with TRBD2. This CDR3 comprises 14 residues. J gave up 10 bases and V 5 bases, and 6 bases lay outside the gene matches. Germline CDR1 SGHAT, CDR2 FQNNGV.